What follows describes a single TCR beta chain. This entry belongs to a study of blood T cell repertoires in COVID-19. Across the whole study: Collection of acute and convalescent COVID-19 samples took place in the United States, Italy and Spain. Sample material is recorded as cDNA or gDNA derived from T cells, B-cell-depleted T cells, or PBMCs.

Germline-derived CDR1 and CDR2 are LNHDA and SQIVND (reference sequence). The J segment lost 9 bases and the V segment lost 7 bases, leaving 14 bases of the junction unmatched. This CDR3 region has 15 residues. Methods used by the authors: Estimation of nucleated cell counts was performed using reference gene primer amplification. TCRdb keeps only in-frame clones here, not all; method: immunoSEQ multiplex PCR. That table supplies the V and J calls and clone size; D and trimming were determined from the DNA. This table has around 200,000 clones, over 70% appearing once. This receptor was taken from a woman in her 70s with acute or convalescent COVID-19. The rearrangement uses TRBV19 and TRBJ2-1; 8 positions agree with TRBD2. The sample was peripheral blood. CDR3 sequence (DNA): TGTGCCAGTACCCCGTTTGGGACTAGTTCCGTTGAGCAGTTCTTC. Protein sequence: CASTPFGTSSVEQFF. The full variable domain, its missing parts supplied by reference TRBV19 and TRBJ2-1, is DGGITQSPKYLFRKEGQNVTLSCEQNLNHDAMYWYRQDPGQGLRLIYYSQIVNDFQKGDIAEGYSVSREKKESFPLTVTSAQKNPTAFYLCASTPFGTSSVEQFFGPGTRLTVL.